The clone carrying this TCR beta chain was seen only once. Its antigen remains unidentified. The sample is drawn from a study of cytomegalovirus exposure and HLA in healthy donors. Study as a whole: Within an early data release were about 85 million unique TCRs drawn from HLA-typed donors. Study-wide results and limits: Compared with the approximately 680-donor mean, an Asian-associated ancestry cluster reportedly had fewer N-insertions, according to a later analysis.

The CDR3 is 13 amino acids. Germline lookup yields CDR1 SNHLY and CDR2 FYNNEI. Unmatched junction bases numbered 1, after V lost 8 bases and J lost 1 base. The PCR employed 60 Vbeta primers together with 13 Jbeta primers. Sequencing used immunoSEQ multiplex PCR; TCRdb keeps in-frame clones, though not all of them. This table holds roughly 100,000 clones, roughly 72% found once. This TCR derives from a man aged 30 to 45 in good health and CMV-seropositive. Sample: PBMCs. The chain uses TRBV2 and TRBJ2-3; 9 nucleotides match TRBD1. CDR3 residues: CASRTGGTDTQYF. The CDR3 DNA sequence: TGTGCCAGCCGGACAGGGGGCACAGATACGCAGTATTTT.